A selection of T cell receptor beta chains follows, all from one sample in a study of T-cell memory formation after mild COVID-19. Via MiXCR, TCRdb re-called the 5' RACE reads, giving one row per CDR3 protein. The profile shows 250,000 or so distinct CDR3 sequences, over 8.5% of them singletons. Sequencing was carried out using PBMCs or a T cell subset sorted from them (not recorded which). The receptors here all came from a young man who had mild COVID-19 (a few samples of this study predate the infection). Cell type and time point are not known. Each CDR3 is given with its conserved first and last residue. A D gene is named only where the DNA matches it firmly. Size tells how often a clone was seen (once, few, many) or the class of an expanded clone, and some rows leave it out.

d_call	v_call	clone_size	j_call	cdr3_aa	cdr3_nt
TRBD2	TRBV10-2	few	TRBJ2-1	CASRGGTSANNEQFF	TGCGCCAGCCGAGGAGGGACTAGCGCGAACAATGAGCAGTTCTTC
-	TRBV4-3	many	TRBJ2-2	CASSQDWRTGELFF	TGCGCCAGCAGCCAAGATTGGAGGACCGGGGAGCTGTTTTTT
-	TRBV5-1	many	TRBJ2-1	CASSLDREQFF	TGCGCCAGCAGCTTGGATAGGGAGCAGTTCTTC
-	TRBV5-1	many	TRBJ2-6	CASTGSGANVLTF	TGCGCCAGCACGGGTTCTGGGGCCAACGTCCTGACTTTC
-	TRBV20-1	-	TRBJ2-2	CSARVWSGELFF	TGCAGTGCTAGAGTTTGGTCCGGGGAGCTGTTTTTT
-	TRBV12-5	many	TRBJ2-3	CASGTDRSDTQYF	TGTGCTAGTGGCACTGACAGGTCAGATACGCAGTATTTT
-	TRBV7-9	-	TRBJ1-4	CASSLALEKLFF	TGTGCCAGCAGCCTAGCCCTCGAAAAACTGTTTTTT
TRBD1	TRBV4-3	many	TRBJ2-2	CASSQQGADNTGELFF	TGCGCCAGCAGCCAACAGGGGGCGGATAACACCGGGGAGCTGTTTTTT
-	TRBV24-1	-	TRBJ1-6	CATSGSGSGGPLHF	TGTGCCACCAGTGGCTCCGGGTCCGGTGGACCCCTCCACTTT
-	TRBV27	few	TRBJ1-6	CASSTGTRSPLHF	TGTGCCAGCAGTACGGGTACGCGTTCACCCCTCCACTTT
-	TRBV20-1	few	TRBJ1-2	CSARAEDNYGYTF	TGCAGTGCTAGAGCGGAAGACAACTATGGCTACACCTTC
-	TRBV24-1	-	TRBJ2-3	CATSEGTHLGTDTQYF	TGTGCCACCAGTGAGGGGACACACCTGGGGACAGATACGCAGTATTTT
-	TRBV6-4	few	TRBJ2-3	CASSDSPGAGDTQYF	TGTGCCAGCAGTGACTCTCCCGGGGCCGGCGATACGCAGTATTTT
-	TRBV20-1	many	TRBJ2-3	CSASISIADTQYF	TGCAGTGCTAGTATTTCAATCGCAGATACGCAGTATTTT
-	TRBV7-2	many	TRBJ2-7	CASSAAYEQYF	TGTGCCAGCAGCGCCGCCTACGAGCAGTACTTC
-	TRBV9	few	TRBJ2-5	CASSVGRTQETQYF	TGTGCCAGCAGCGTAGGCCGGACCCAAGAGACCCAGTACTTC